A selection of T cell receptor beta chains follows, all from one sample in a study of HIV-infected children after antiretroviral therapy interruption. TCRdb re-analysed the 3' RACE reads in MiXCR, keeping a single row per CDR3 protein. The table includes 90,000 or so distinct CDR3 sequences, around 6.9% detected once. The material sequenced was CD45RA+ CD4+ T cells from PBMCs, pooled from several time points, taken from a donor given antiretroviral therapy, either interrupted or continuous. These receptors were obtained from a pool of human donors with HIV. Both conserved end residues are part of each CDR3. D genes are given only for firm matches. Clone size is given for some rows only: seen once, a few or many times, or a class if the clone is expanded.

J gene | D gene | V gene | clone size | CDR3 protein | CDR3 DNA
TRBJ1-2 | . | TRBV20-1 | many | CSARVGSYGYTF | TGCAGTGCTAGAGTGGGGTCCTATGGCTACACCTTC
TRBJ2-6 | . | TRBV7-9 | few | CASSLATEYSGANVLTF | TGTGCCAGCAGCTTAGCGACAGAGTACTCTGGGGCCAACGTCCTGACTTTC
TRBJ1-5 | . | TRBV19 | many | CASTRRGLWPQHF | TGTGCCAGTACCAGGCGGGGGCTCTGGCCCCAGCATTTT
TRBJ2-7 | TRBD1 | TRBV5-5 | many | CASSAGQGLGEQYF | TGTGCCAGCAGCGCGGGACAGGGGCTGGGCGAGCAGTACTTC
TRBJ2-1 | TRBD2 | TRBV20-1 | many | CSARLVAGGRDEQFF | TGCAGTGCTAGATTGGTAGCGGGAGGTAGGGATGAGCAGTTCTTC
TRBJ2-3 | . | TRBV3-1 | few | CASSQERPGFGTDTQYF | TGTGCCAGCAGCCAAGAACGCCCGGGGTTTGGTACAGATACGCAGTATTTT
TRBJ1-1 | . | TRBV7-9 | . | CASSLLIQPEAFF | TGTGCCAGCAGCTTACTAATACAGCCTGAAGCTTTCTTT
TRBJ2-3 | TRBD2 | TRBV11-2 | many | CASSLLAGGLDTQYF | TGTGCCAGCAGCCTTCTAGCGGGGGGGTTGGATACGCAGTATTTT
TRBJ2-1 | . | TRBV19 | . | CASSIQRNNNEQFF | TGTGCCAGTAGTATCCAGCGGAATAACAATGAGCAGTTCTTC
TRBJ2-2 | . | TRBV19 | . | CASSIQGGAGELFF | TGTGCCAGTAGTATTCAGGGGGGCGCCGGGGAGCTGTTTTTT
TRBJ1-5 | . | TRBV20-1 | many | CSAGGGSNQPQHF | TGCAGTGCTGGGGGTGGAAGCAATCAGCCCCAGCATTTT
TRBJ2-3 | TRBD1 | TRBV7-8 | few | CASSSLGQGNTDTQYF | TGTGCCAGCAGCTCCCTTGGACAGGGGAACACAGATACGCAGTATTTT
TRBJ2-3 | . | TRBV5-1 | many | CASSLESDTQYF | TGCGCCAGCAGCTTGGAGTCAGATACGCAGTATTTT
TRBJ2-7 | TRBD1 | TRBV6-5 | many | CASSRTAPGQLAYEQYF | TGTGCCAGCAGCCGGACAGCCCCGGGACAGTTAGCCTACGAGCAGTACTTC
TRBJ2-3 | TRBD2 | TRBV6-6 | many | CASGDAGGKGAETLYF | TGTGCCAGCGGTGATGCCGGGGGGAAGGGTGCAGAAACGCTGTATTTT
TRBJ1-2 | . | TRBV9 | many | CASSVRQGGANYGYTF | TGTGCCAGCAGCGTGAGGCAGGGCGGCGCTAACTATGGCTACACCTTC
TRBJ1-1 | . | TRBV12-3/TRBV12-4 | few | CASSPTPPLGPEAFF | TGTGCCAGCAGCCCCACGCCCCCATTGGGGCCTGAAGCTTTCTTT
TRBJ2-7 | TRBD1 | TRBV12-5 | . | CASGLGQGDEQYF | TGTGCTAGTGGTTTGGGACAGGGGGACGAGCAGTACTTC
TRBJ1-1 | TRBD1 | TRBV30 | few | CAWSEGTGRTEAFF | TGTGCCTGGAGTGAAGGGACAGGGCGGACTGAAGCTTTCTTT
TRBJ1-5 | TRBD1 | TRBV5-1 | few | CASRLTGGANQPQHF | TGCGCCAGCAGACTAACAGGGGGCGCGAATCAGCCCCAGCATTTT
TRBJ2-7 | . | TRBV20-1 | many | CSARMTGTRQYF | TGCAGTGCTCGAATGACCGGGACTCGGCAGTACTTC
TRBJ1-5 | . | TRBV3-1 | many | CASSLLNQPQHF | TGTGCCAGCAGCCTTCTCAATCAGCCCCAGCATTTT
TRBJ1-6 | TRBD1 | TRBV28 | many | CASSHKTGGLRSPLHF | TGTGCCAGCAGCCACAAGACAGGGGGCCTCAGATCACCCCTCCACTTT
TRBJ1-2 | . | TRBV5-6 | many | CASSFPGTNGYTF | TGTGCCAGCAGCTTTCCCGGCACGAATGGCTACACCTTC
TRBJ1-2 | TRBD1 | TRBV27 | . | CASSLSGTGLYGYTF | TGTGCCAGCAGTTTATCGGGGACAGGGTTATATGGCTACACCTTC
TRBJ2-3 | TRBD2 | TRBV7-8 | many | CASSTSSGGSSSTDTQYF | TGTGCCAGCAGCACCTCTAGCGGGGGGTCCTCTAGCACAGATACGCAGTATTTT
TRBJ1-5 | TRBD1 | TRBV6-1 | many | CASSRDRAGNQPQHF | TGTGCCAGCTCCCGGGACAGGGCGGGGAATCAGCCCCAGCATTTT
TRBJ2-7 | . | TRBV14 | many | CASSGGPNYEQYF | TGTGCCAGCAGCGGGGGGCCGAACTACGAGCAGTACTTC
TRBJ1-2 | TRBD1 | TRBV12-5 | many | CASGPELTGNRGYTF | TGTGCTAGTGGTCCCGAGTTGACAGGGAATCGTGGCTACACCTTC
TRBJ2-4 | TRBD2 | TRBV7-8 | many | CASSFSGAGQGKNIQYF | TGTGCCAGCAGCTTTAGCGGGGCCGGGCAGGGGAAAAACATTCAGTACTTC
TRBJ1-4 | TRBD1 | TRBV19 | few | CASSIGQGREKLFF | TGTGCCAGTAGTATTGGACAGGGGCGTGAAAAACTGTTTTTT
TRBJ2-7 | . | TRBV14 | . | CASRRSSEYEQYF | TGTGCCAGCAGAAGATCGAGCGAGTACGAGCAGTACTTC
TRBJ1-5 | . | TRBV6-5 | . | CASGYQPQHF | TGTGCCAGCGGCTATCAGCCCCAGCATTTT
TRBJ1-5 | . | TRBV19 | many | CASSPTRGAWSNQPQHF | TGTGCCAGTAGTCCTACTCGCGGGGCATGGAGCAATCAGCCCCAGCATTTT
TRBJ1-5 | . | TRBV6-2/TRBV6-3 | many | CASSYMQGNQPQHF | TGTGCCAGCAGTTACATGCAAGGCAATCAGCCCCAGCATTTT
TRBJ2-2 | . | TRBV10-1 | many | CASSVDRLDTGELFF | TGCGCCAGCAGTGTCGACAGACTTGACACCGGGGAGCTGTTTTTT
TRBJ1-3 | . | TRBV10-3 | few | CAISAYPGAGNTIYF | TGTGCCATCAGTGCGTATCCAGGGGCCGGAAACACCATATATTTT
TRBJ1-6 | . | TRBV7-1 | . | CASSSGEGRGPLHF | TGTGCCAGCAGCTCCGGGGAGGGACGGGGACCCCTCCACTTT
TRBJ1-1 | . | TRBV7-9 | . | CASSSIGGARLNTEAFF | TGTGCCAGCAGCTCCATAGGGGGTGCCCGGTTGAACACTGAAGCTTTCTTT
TRBJ2-1 | . | TRBV30 | many | CAWSPLYNEQFF | TGTGCCTGGAGTCCGCTATACAATGAGCAGTTCTTC
TRBJ2-7 | . | TRBV12-3/TRBV12-4 | many | CASSEGSERAYF | TGTGCCAGCTCCGAGGGCAGCGAGCGTGCGTACTTC
TRBJ2-3 | TRBD1 | TRBV29-1 | few | CSVVPGQRGDTQYF | TGCAGCGTTGTGCCGGGACAGAGGGGTGATACGCAGTATTTT
TRBJ2-3 | . | TRBV1 | many | CTSSPDHLTTDTQYF | TGCACCAGCAGCCCGGACCATTTAACCACAGATACGCAGTATTTT
TRBJ2-5 | . | TRBV6-5 | many | CASSYSSHNQETQYF | TGTGCCAGCAGTTACTCGAGTCATAACCAAGAGACCCAGTACTTC
TRBJ2-5 | . | TRBV29-1 | . | CSVLVATTETQYF | TGCAGCGTTCTGGTGGCCACAACAGAGACCCAGTACTTC
TRBJ2-7 | . | TRBV10-1 | many | CASSEPSGRSRGTEYYEQYF | TGCGCCAGCAGTGAGCCCAGTGGGAGATCTAGAGGGACCGAATACTACGAGCAGTACTTC
TRBJ1-1 | . | TRBV12-3/TRBV12-4 | many | CASMTPAEAFF | TGTGCCAGCATGACTCCGGCTGAAGCTTTCTTT
TRBJ2-7 | TRBD1 | TRBV29-1 | many | CSVGTAGNLYEQYF | TGCAGCGTGGGGACAGCAGGGAACCTCTACGAGCAGTACTTC
TRBJ2-7 | . | TRBV2 | few | CANSPYEQYF | TGTGCCAACTCCCCCTACGAGCAGTACTTC
TRBJ1-1 | . | TRBV5-1 | many | CASSRQGPTNTEAFF | TGCGCCAGCAGCCGTCAGGGACCGACGAACACTGAAGCTTTCTTT
TRBJ2-7 | TRBD1 | TRBV6-2/TRBV6-3 | many | CASRPPGQGDEQYF | TGTGCCAGCAGGCCTCCGGGACAGGGAGACGAGCAGTACTTC